The 30 T cell receptor beta chains given below trace back to one sample, sequenced in a study of blood T cell repertoires in COVID-19. The assay was immunoSEQ multiplex PCR, and TCRdb's table has in-frame clones only and misses some. The sample consists of a few hundred thousand clones, approximately 92% of them appearing once. The sequenced sample was PBMCs or T cells enriched from blood (not recorded which). The receptor source for this set is a man between 18 and 35 years old who had recovered from COVID-19.

This clone was seen more than once but under ten times. The V call is TRBV27, the J call TRBJ2-1, with TRBD2 identical over 7 bases. The CDR3 consists of 14 residues. With V trimmed by 2 bases and J by 4 bases, 2 bases remained unmatched. CDR1 is MNHEY and CDR2 is SMNVEV in the germline V gene (reference sequence). The CDR3: CASSLHGRYNEQFF. The CDR3 DNA sequence: TGTGCCAGCAGTTTACACGGGAGGTACAATGAGCAGTTCTTC.

The rearrangement links TRBV4-3 to TRBJ2-5, with no clear D. The CDR3 length is 13 residues. Between the trimmed V and J ends, which lost 1 base and 3 bases, there was a span of 6 bases. Germline lookup yields CDR1 LGHNA and CDR2 YSLEER. The chain's CDR3 is CASSQVLKETQYF. In nucleotides, the CDR3 is TGCGCCAGCAGCCAAGTACTAAAAGAGACCCAGTACTTC.

The J gene is TRBJ1-2, the V gene TRBV21-1; the table's D call of TRBD1 was not tested on the DNA. TRBV21-1 is a pseudogene. The CDR3 is 23 amino acids. The chain's CDR3 is CASSKAWPGPEGPTGVNDYGYTF. The CDR3 DNA is TGTGCCAGCAGCAAAGCTTGGCCAGGCCCCGAAGGCCCTACAGGGGTAAACGACTATGGCTACACCTTC.

The rearrangement joins TRBV6-5 to TRBJ1-3, with D maybe TRBD1 (6 bases). V was trimmed by 6 bases and J by 0 bases, leaving 12 bases between them. Germline lookup yields CDR1 MNHEY and CDR2 SVGAGI. CDR3 length: 15 amino acids. CDR3 region: CASRPSQGSGNTIYF. The CDR3 coding sequence is TGTGCCAGCAGACCCTCACAGGGCTCTGGAAACACCATATATTTT.

CDR3 sequence (DNA): TGTGCCAGCTCAGGGGACAGGTTTAAACCCCAGCATTTT. Amino acids: CASSGDRFKPQHF. The chain uses TRBV18 and TRBJ1-5; 8 bases fit TRBD1. The V and J ends lost 5 bases and 10 bases, in that order; junction bases with no gene match: 7. Germline V lookup: CDR1 KGHSH, CDR2 LQKENI. The CDR3 is 13 residues long.

The chain employs TRBV19 and TRBJ2-1; the D gene is possibly TRBD1 (6 bases). V gave up 4 bases and J gave up 4 bases, with 29 bases separating them. The CDR3 is 20 residues long. Germline V gene data show CDR1 as LNHDA and CDR2 as SQIVND (reference sequence). CDR3 in DNA: TGTGCCAGTAGTACTGGGGAAACAGGGTCGGGATTTTGGGGTTACAATGAGCAGTTCTTC. Amino acids: CASSTGETGSGFWGYNEQFF.

The rearrangement uses TRBV19 and TRBJ1-1; D gene ambiguous. The CDR3 is 15 residues long. CDR1 is LNHDA, CDR2 SQIVND, per germline (reference sequence). Trimming shortened V by 1 base and J by 1 base, and 10 bases separated the two germline ends. The CDR3 spells CASSIVNRQNTEAFF. In nucleotides, the CDR3 is TGTGCCAGTAGTATAGTAAACAGACAGAACACTGAAGCTTTCTTT.

J is TRBJ1-1 and V is TRBV11-2, with no clear D. V was shortened by 3 bases and J by 1 base, with 6 bases between the two germline ends. Germline assignment: CDR1 SGHAT and CDR2 FQNNGV. The CDR3 has 13 residues. DNA of the CDR3: TGTGCCAGCAGCTTGCAGCGGAACACTGAAGCTTTCTTT. Encoded protein: CASSLQRNTEAFF. Together with reference TRBV11-2 and TRBJ1-1, the CDR3 gives the full variable domain: EAGVAQSPRYKIIEKRQSVAFWCNPISGHATLYWYQQILGQGPKLLIQFQNNGVVDDSQLPKDRFSAERLKGVDSTLKIQPAKLEDSAVYLCASSLQRNTEAFFGQGTRLTVV.

The chain employs TRBV19 and TRBJ1-2, with TRBD1 matching 7 bases. Germline V gene data show CDR1 as LNHDA and CDR2 as SQIVND (reference sequence). V dropped 4 bases and J dropped 4; count of bases not matched to a gene: 9. This CDR3 spans 15 amino acids. This CDR3 is CASSTSGQKFYGYTF. CDR3 nucleotide sequence: TGTGCCAGTAGTACCTCGGGACAGAAATTCTATGGCTACACCTTC.

This clone was seen ten or more times. V and J are TRBV4-1 and TRBJ2-7; 9 positions agree with TRBD1. The CDR3 covers 15 residues. CDR1 is MGHRA and CDR2 is YSYEKL in the germline V gene. Germline trimming cut 1 base from V and 4 bases from J; bases unmatched to any gene: 5. For the CDR3, the DNA is TGCGCCAGCAGCCAAGGGACAGGGGACCGATACGAGCAGTACTTC. Protein product: CASSQGTGDRYEQYF.

The chain uses TRBV7-9 and TRBJ2-3, with D tentatively TRBD1 (6 bases). There are 16 residues in the CDR3. Germline CDR1 is SEHNR and CDR2 is FQNEAQ (reference sequence). Trimming stripped 4 bases from V and 3 bases from J, with 17 bases between. The CDR3 is CASSSPWRQATDTQYF. CDR3 bases: TGTGCCAGCAGCTCACCCTGGCGACAGGCTACAGATACGCAGTATTTT.

In nucleotides, the CDR3 is TGCGCCAGCAGCTTCATGGCGAACACTGAAGCTTTCTTT. Translated, it gives CASSFMANTEAFF. The rearrangement joins TRBV5-1 to TRBJ1-1, with D unresolved. The CDR3 loop spans 13 amino acids. The ends were cut back, 2 bases at V and 1 base at J, with 6 bases in the middle. CDR1 SGHRS and CDR2 YFSETQ come from the germline V gene.

The J gene is TRBJ2-1, the V gene TRBV4-2; 8 bases line up with TRBD2. The length of the CDR3 is 17 residues. Trimming removed 0 bases from V and 8 bases from J; junction bases left unmatched: 12. The germline CDR1 and CDR2 sequences are LGHNA and YNFKEQ. CDR3 protein: CASSQEPSGGPRDEQFF. For the CDR3, the DNA is TGTGCCAGCAGCCAAGAACCTTCGGGGGGGCCTAGGGATGAGCAGTTCTTC.

This chain uses TRBV6-1 with TRBJ1-1; no firm D call. The CDR3 covers 18 residues. Trimming pared 2 bases from V and 1 base from J, leaving 20 bases between. Per germline, CDR1 MNHNS and CDR2 SASEGT. The CDR3 sequence is CASSETISGITKNTEAFF. Here the CDR3 DNA reads TGTGCCAGCAGTGAAACGATCTCAGGAATAACAAAGAACACTGAAGCTTTCTTT.

The V call is TRBV5-1, the J call TRBJ2-5; D is unresolved. The ends were cut back, 1 base at V and 4 bases at J, with 11 bases in the middle. CDR1 SGHRS and CDR2 YFSETQ come from the germline V gene. The CDR3 runs 14 residues. CDR3 coding DNA: TGCGCCAGCAGCTTGAATTGGGCAGGAGAGACCCAGTACTTC. This encodes CASSLNWAGETQYF. The full variable domain, its missing parts supplied by reference TRBV5-1 and TRBJ2-5, is KAGVTQTPRYLIKTRGQQVTLSCSPISGHRSVSWYQQTPGQGLQFLFEYFSETQRNKGNFPGRFSGRQFSNSRSEMNVSTLELGDSALYLCASSLNWAGETQYFGPGTRLLVL.

The chain recombines TRBV28 with TRBJ1-1; perhaps TRBD1 as D (5 bases). The ends were cut back, 3 bases at V and 5 bases at J, with 16 bases in the middle. The CDR3 runs to 15 residues. From germline, CDR1 is MDHEN and CDR2 SYDVKM. The chain's CDR3 is CASSLEGAWGTEAFF. Written as DNA, the CDR3 is TGTGCCAGCAGTTTGGAAGGGGCGTGGGGTACTGAAGCTTTCTTT.

V and J are TRBV7-2 and TRBJ2-1; 7 bases are shared with TRBD2. Trimming cost V 8 bases and J 0 bases; bases outside gene matches: 7. The CDR3 extends over 15 amino acids. Germline V gene sequence: CDR1 SGHTA, CDR2 FQGNSA. The CDR3 protein is CASAEGGSSYNEQFF. The CDR3 coding sequence is TGTGCCAGCGCCGAGGGCGGGAGCTCCTACAATGAGCAGTTCTTC.

The chain recombines TRBV27 with TRBJ1-2, with 8 positions matching TRBD1. The CDR3 is made up of 14 amino acids. The germline gives CDR1 MNHEY, CDR2 SMNVEV (reference sequence). Germline trimming cut 5 bases from V and 0 bases from J; bases unmatched to any gene: 2. For the CDR3, the DNA is TGTGCCAGCAGTCTGGACAGGGCTAACTATGGCTACACCTTC. This translates into CASSLDRANYGYTF.

J is TRBJ2-1 and V is TRBV5-1; 9 bases map to TRBD2. Germline lookup yields CDR1 SGHRS and CDR2 YFSETQ. V lost 3 bases and J lost 5; bases outside the gene matches: 6. The CDR3 extends over 15 amino acids. The CDR3 region has the DNA TGCGCCAGCAGCTACGCTAGCGGGGATAACAATGAGCAGTTCTTC. Protein: CASSYASGDNNEQFF.

The chain has TRBV11-2 and TRBJ1-2; possibly TRBD1 for D (6 bases). With 4 bases removed from V and 2 bases from J, the gap between germline ends came to 14 bases. Germline V gene data show CDR1 as SGHAT and CDR2 as FQNNGV. The CDR3 consists of 15 residues. The CDR3, as DNA: TGTGCCAGCAGCTCCACAGGGTCCGCGAACTATGGCTACACCTTC. Its protein product is CASSSTGSANYGYTF.

This clone is a singleton in its sample. This chain uses TRBV10-3 with TRBJ2-5; TRBD2 matches at 7 bases. The CDR3 contains 10 residues. Germline CDR1 reads ENHRY; CDR2 reads SYGVKD. After removal of 10 bases from V and 5 bases from J, the junction contained 1 base not matched to a gene. The CDR3, as DNA: TGTGCCACCGGGGGGGAGACCCAGTACTTC. Its protein is CATGGETQYF.

This clone came up once. V gene TRBV7-2 combines with J gene TRBJ1-2; D uncertain. Germline V gene data show CDR1 as SGHTA and CDR2 as FQGNSA. CDR3 length equals 13 residues. V was trimmed by 5 bases and J by 4 bases, leaving 11 bases between them. The CDR3 protein is CASSQAFTYGYTF. CDR3 coding DNA: TGTGCCAGCAGCCAGGCATTCACCTATGGCTACACCTTC.

The chain has TRBV2 and TRBJ1-6, with 12 bases fitting TRBD1. Germline CDR1 reads SNHLY; CDR2 reads FYNNEI. J gave up 8 bases and V 6 bases, and 5 bases lay outside the gene matches. The CDR3 extends over 15 amino acids. CDR3 nucleotides: TGTGCCAGCAGGGGGGGACAGGGGGCTTATTCACCCCTCCACTTT. Translated, it gives CASRGGQGAYSPLHF.

This clone is a singleton in its sample. V usage is TRBV30 and J usage is TRBJ2-1; 9 nucleotides line up with TRBD2. Germline V gene data show CDR1 as GTSNPN and CDR2 as SVGIG (reference sequence). The CDR3 is 15 amino acids. Unmatched junction bases numbered 13, after V lost 5 bases and J lost 8 bases. The CDR3 nucleotides read TGTGCCTGGGTCGGATCTGGTAGCGGGAGTCATGAGCAGTTCTTC. Its translation is CAWVGSGSGSHEQFF.

The chain has TRBV7-9 and TRBJ2-7; a weak D match, TRBD1 (6 bases). This CDR3 has 12 residues. The germline V and J ends were trimmed by 7 bases and 4 bases, with 11 bases remaining between them. Germline CDR1 reads SEHNR; CDR2 reads FQNEAQ (reference sequence). The CDR3 DNA is TGTGCCAGCACACAGGGTTCATACGAGCAGTACTTC. Its translation is CASTQGSYEQYF.

This chain uses TRBV5-1 with TRBJ2-1; 9 nucleotides agree with TRBD1. CDR3 size: 16 residues. Germline assignment: CDR1 SGHRS and CDR2 YFSETQ. V gave up 4 bases and J gave up 5 bases; unmatched junction bases: 10. The CDR3 reads CASSPPTGGADNEQFF. The CDR3, as DNA: TGCGCCAGCAGCCCTCCTACAGGGGGCGCGGACAATGAGCAGTTCTTC. Full variable domain (remainder filled in from reference TRBV5-1 and TRBJ2-1): KAGVTQTPRYLIKTRGQQVTLSCSPISGHRSVSWYQQTPGQGLQFLFEYFSETQRNKGNFPGRFSGRQFSNSRSEMNVSTLELGDSALYLCASSPPTGGADNEQFFGPGTRLTVL.

The chain links TRBV29-1 to TRBJ2-3; D is uncertain. CDR1 and CDR2 from the germline V gene are SQVTM and ANQGSEA. This CDR3 spans 12 amino acids. Trimming took 6 bases from V and 5 from J, leaving 12 bases between them. CDR3 region: CSVSGGLDTQYF. The CDR3, as DNA: TGCAGCGTGAGTGGTGGGCTAGATACGCAGTATTTT.

In nucleotides, the CDR3 is TGTGCCAGCAGCGTCGCCGCAGGGGGCGCGTCCACTGAAGCTTTCTTT. As protein: CASSVAAGGASTEAFF. V usage is TRBV9 and J usage is TRBJ1-1, with 8 bases matching TRBD1. Germline loops: CDR1 SGDLS, CDR2 YYNGEE. The CDR3 has 16 residues. The junction had 10 bases not matched to a gene; V was cut back by 2 bases and J by 4 bases.

The chain couples TRBV19 to TRBJ2-1, with 9 bases matching TRBD2. After removal of 1 base from V and 5 bases from J, the junction contained 3 bases not matched to a gene. CDR1 LNHDA and CDR2 SQIVND come from the germline V gene (reference sequence). The CDR3 is made up of 15 amino acids. The CDR3: CASSIGTSVHNEQFF. The CDR3 DNA is TGTGCCAGTAGTATAGGGACTAGCGTCCACAATGAGCAGTTCTTC.

The chain uses TRBV7-2 and TRBJ2-7, with 7 bases aligning to TRBD2. Germline V gene sequence: CDR1 SGHTA, CDR2 FQGNSA. The CDR3 is 15 amino acids. V was pared by 2 bases and J by 5 bases, with 9 bases of the junction left unmatched. The CDR3, as DNA: TGTGCCAGCAGCTTAAATTTGGGCGGGAGTAACGAGCAGTACTTC. Amino acid sequence: CASSLNLGGSNEQYF.